This T cell receptor (beta chain) was profiled in a study of neurological immune-mediated disorders. The germline V gene has CDR1 LGHNT and CDR2 FRNRAP. Trimming took 5 bases from V and 4 from J, leaving 12 bases between them. The CDR3 runs to 14 residues. TCRdb fed the 5' RACE reads into MiXCR, producing one record per CDR3 protein. The sample has about 45,000 distinct CDR3 sequences, 20% to 25% seen once. This clonotype was observed at least ten times. As to time point: technical triplicate 3. Sequencing was carried out using PBMCs. V gene TRBV12-5 combines with J gene TRBJ2-1; possible D gene TRBD2, 5 bases. This clonotype was sampled from a man between 60 and 70 years old with HTLV-1-associated myelopathy (HAM/TSP). CDR3 amino acids: CASGNGINYNEQFF. The CDR3 nucleotides read TGTGCTAGTGGTAACGGGATAAATTACAATGAGCAGTTCTTC.